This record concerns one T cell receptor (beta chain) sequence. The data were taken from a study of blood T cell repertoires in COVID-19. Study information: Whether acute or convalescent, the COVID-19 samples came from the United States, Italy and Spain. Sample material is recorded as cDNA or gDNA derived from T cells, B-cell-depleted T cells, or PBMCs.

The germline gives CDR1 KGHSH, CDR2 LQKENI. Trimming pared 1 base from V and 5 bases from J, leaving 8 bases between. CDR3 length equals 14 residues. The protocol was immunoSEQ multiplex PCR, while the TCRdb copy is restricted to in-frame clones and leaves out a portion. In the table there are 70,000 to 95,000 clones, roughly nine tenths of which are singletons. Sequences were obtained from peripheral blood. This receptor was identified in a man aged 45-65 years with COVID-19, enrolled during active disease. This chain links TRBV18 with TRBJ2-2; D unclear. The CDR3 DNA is TGTGCCAGCTCACCACGCGGAACGACCGGGGAGCTGTTTTTT. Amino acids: CASSPRGTTGELFF.